Below are 22 T cell receptor beta chains sequenced from a single sample in a study of blood T cell repertoires in COVID-19 (dated by TCRdb to 2018 to 2021). Library generation was performed with the immunoSEQ multiplex PCR assay. What TCRdb holds here is the immuneACCESS table cut down to in-frame rearrangements. Part of the clones is not present; checked against another copy, under half of the missing clones reflect an unresolved V gene, and the others are unexplained. This sample holds tens of thousands of clones; 90% were observed only once. The ten largest clones capture more than 3.5% of the sample. The sample comprised peripheral blood. Receptors were obtained from a woman of 80 years or more with active or convalescent COVID-19.

The chain has TRBV6-1 and TRBJ2-7; D is undetermined. The germline V gene has CDR1 MNHNS and CDR2 SASEGT. Trimming removed 2 bases from V and 13 bases from J, with 18 bases in between. The CDR3 runs 13 residues. The chain's CDR3 is CASSELSPPVSYF. The CDR3 coding sequence is TGTGCCAGCAGTGAACTCTCCCCCCCAGTCTCTTACTTC.

The chain is built from TRBV27 and TRBJ2-3, with a weak D call TRBD1 (5 bases). Germline V gives CDR1 MNHEY, CDR2 SMNVEV (reference sequence). The CDR3 sequence is 15 residues long. V was trimmed by 0 bases and J by 2 bases, leaving 9 bases between them. The CDR3 reads CASSLSGRATDTQYF. CDR3 in DNA: TGTGCCAGCAGTTTATCAGGCAGGGCCACAGATACGCAGTATTTT.

The V gene is TRBV6-6, the J gene TRBJ2-7; the D gene is possibly TRBD2 (6 bases). CDR1 is MNHNY, CDR2 SVGAGI, per germline (reference sequence). The CDR3 is made up of 14 amino acids. The V gene lost 7 bases and the J gene lost 3 bases, with 16 bases spanning the gap. DNA for the CDR3: TGTGCCAGCAAGGACTGGGAGGACCTCTACGAGCAGTACTTC. It codes for CASKDWEDLYEQYF.

This clone came up once. V is TRBV19 and J is TRBJ2-1; 10 bases map to TRBD1. Germline-derived CDR1 and CDR2 are LNHDA and SQIVND (reference sequence). The CDR3 totals 14 residues. V lost 8 bases to trimming and J lost 8 bases; unmatched junction nucleotides: 9. CDR3 bases: TGTGCCAGTGGGAAAGGGACAGGGGTCGATGAGCAGTTCTTC. Protein: CASGKGTGVDEQFF.

This chain uses TRBV24-1 with TRBJ2-1; 8 positions agree with TRBD1. The CDR3 runs to 16 residues. Trimming removed 5 bases from V and 5 bases from J; junction bases left unmatched: 10. The germline V gene has CDR1 KGHDR and CDR2 SFDVKD. The CDR3 DNA reads TGTGCCACCAGTGGCCGACAGGGGAGTAAGAACAATGAGCAGTTCTTC. Protein: CATSGRQGSKNNEQFF.

J is TRBJ1-5 and V is TRBV6-5; 7 bases map to TRBD1. CDR1 and CDR2 (germline): MNHEY, SVGAGI. V lost 10 bases, J lost 4 bases, and 10 bases stayed unmatched. The CDR3 is 14 residues long. Written as DNA, the CDR3 is TGTGCCACCGGGGGACAGACGGATAATCAGCCCCAGCATTTT. Translating it yields CATGGQTDNQPQHF.

This clone was seen once. The chain carries TRBV7-3 and TRBJ2-3; a possible D gene is TRBD2 (6 bases). CDR1 SGHTA and CDR2 FQGTGA come from the germline V gene. The CDR3 spans 14 residues. V was pared by 2 bases and J by 5 bases, with 11 bases between. The CDR3 DNA reads as TGTGCCAGCAGCTTACTCTCTAGCGTAGATACGCAGTATTTT. It is translated as CASSLLSSVDTQYF.

This CDR3 reads CASSEPGGLVSVQYF. CDR3 sequence (DNA): TGTGCCAGCAGTGAACCTGGGGGACTAGTCTCCGTGCAGTACTTC. The V gene is TRBV25-1, the J gene TRBJ2-7, with TRBD2 identical over 8 bases. The V gene end was trimmed by 2 bases and the J gene end by 9 bases; junction bases not matched to a gene: 12. Per the germline V gene, CDR1 is MGHDK and CDR2 is SYGVNS. CDR3 length equals 15 residues.

This chain uses TRBV27 with TRBJ1-2; 10 bases fit TRBD1. This CDR3 has 17 amino acids. Germline values: CDR1 MNHEY, CDR2 SMNVEV (reference sequence). The junction had 15 bases not matched to a gene; V was cut back by 7 bases and J by 4 bases. The CDR3 spells CASTSLTGTGVLYGYTF. CDR3 DNA sequence: TGTGCCAGCACCTCTTTGACCGGGACAGGGGTTCTCTATGGCTACACCTTC.

V usage is TRBV5-5 and J usage is TRBJ2-5; D may be TRBD2 (6 bases). Germline V gene data show CDR1 as SGHKS and CDR2 as YYEKEE (reference sequence). The CDR3 has 18 amino acids. V lost 4 bases to trimming and J lost 5 bases, with 27 bases between them. The CDR3 nucleotides are TGTGCCAGCAGCCTTCACCAAATGGGACTCCCTGAAGGGGAGACCCAGTACTTC. This encodes CASSLHQMGLPEGETQYF. Full variable domain (rest looked up from reference TRBV5-5 and TRBJ2-5): DAGVTQSPTHLIKTRGQQVTLRCSPISGHKSVSWYQQVLGQGPQFIFQYYEKEERGRGNFPDRFSARQFPNYSSELNVNALLLGDSALYLCASSLHQMGLPEGETQYFGPGTRLLVL.

The J gene is TRBJ2-5, the V gene TRBV3-1 (or the pseudogene TRBV3-2), with 7 bases lining up with TRBD2. J lost 5 bases, V lost 2 bases, and 11 bases had no gene match. CDR3 length: 16 amino acids. Germline V gene data show CDR1 as LGHDT and CDR2 as YNNKEL (reference sequence). The CDR3 is CASSQPRDYTLETQYF. Written as DNA, the CDR3 is TGTGCCAGCAGCCAACCCCGGGACTATACCCTGGAGACCCAGTACTTC.

The V and J genes are TRBV19 and TRBJ2-5; D gene ambiguous. CDR1 and CDR2 (germline): LNHDA, SQIVND (reference sequence). This CDR3 comprises 15 residues. With 2 bases removed from V and 2 bases from J, the gap between germline ends came to 12 bases. The CDR3 DNA reads TGTGCCAGTAGTATAACGGGTGCCGGGCAAGAGACCCAGTACTTC. Its protein is CASSITGAGQETQYF. The variable domain in full, with the rest retrieved from reference TRBV19 and TRBJ2-5, is DGGITQSPKYLFRKEGQNVTLSCEQNLNHDAMYWYRQDPGQGLRLIYYSQIVNDFQKGDIAEGYSVSREKKESFPLTVTSAQKNPTAFYLCASSITGAGQETQYFGPGTRLLVL.

In the case of this clone: Other DNA sequences in the sample encode the same CDR3. This chain joins TRBV29-1 and TRBJ2-5; 9 bases are shared with TRBD1. Germline-derived CDR1 and CDR2 are SQVTM and ANQGSEA. There are 12 residues in the CDR3. The CDR3 DNA follows: TGCTCAGTGGGACAGGGTCAAGAGACCCAGTACTTC. It yields the protein CSVGQGQETQYF.

The genes are TRBV7-3 and TRBJ2-1, with D possibly TRBD2 on 6 matching bases. The germline V gene has CDR1 SGHTA and CDR2 FQGTGA. V was pared by 2 bases and J by 6 bases, with 14 bases between. There are 15 residues in the CDR3. CDR3 amino acids: CASSLGASVSNEQFF. The CDR3, as DNA: TGTGCCAGCAGCTTAGGGGCTAGCGTCTCCAATGAGCAGTTCTTC.

The J gene is TRBJ2-3, the V gene TRBV2; 7 bases are shared with TRBD1. Per the germline V gene, CDR1 is SNHLY and CDR2 is FYNNEI. The CDR3 covers 15 residues. The V and J ends lost 6 bases and 0 bases, in that order; junction bases with no gene match: 6. The CDR3 bases are TGTGCCAGCAGCGCGGACAGGCTAAGCACAGATACGCAGTATTTT. The encoded protein is CASSADRLSTDTQYF.

The chain recombines TRBV4-1 with TRBJ2-1; TRBD2 might be the D (5 bases). Between the trimmed V and J ends, which lost 0 bases and 6 bases, there was a span of 24 bases. Per the germline V gene, CDR1 is MGHRA and CDR2 is YSYEKL. The CDR3 runs 19 residues. In DNA form, the CDR3 reads TGCGCCAGCAGCCAAGATCTTTTTGGGCTAGCCCACAGAGGCAATGAGCAGTTCTTC. Residues: CASSQDLFGLAHRGNEQFF.

The chain couples TRBV30 to TRBJ1-2; possibly TRBD1 for D (6 bases). The CDR3 sequence is 13 residues long. In germline, CDR1 is GTSNPN, CDR2 SVGIG (reference sequence). Trimming took 2 bases from V and 8 from J, leaving 15 bases between them. The CDR3 sequence: CAWSPWGPSGYTF. The CDR3, as DNA: TGTGCCTGGAGTCCTTGGGGGCCCTCCGGCTACACCTTC.

The J gene is TRBJ2-2, the V gene TRBV19, with D tentatively TRBD1 (5 bases). Germline V gives CDR1 LNHDA, CDR2 SQIVND (reference sequence). Trimming removed 9 bases at V and 3 bases at J, with 14 bases between. The CDR3 runs to 14 residues. The CDR3, as DNA: TGTGCCAGCATGGCAGGGTTTTACACCGGGGAGCTGTTTTTT. Translation: CASMAGFYTGELFF.

The chain joins TRBV28 to TRBJ2-7, with 8 positions matching TRBD2. V lost 8 bases to trimming and J lost 0 bases; unmatched junction nucleotides: 12. CDR1 and CDR2 (germline): MDHEN, SYDVKM. The CDR3 has 16 amino acids. CDR3 bases: TGTGCCAGCCGCCGGCGGGAGGCCAACCCCTCCTACGAGCAGTACTTC. Its protein is CASRRREANPSYEQYF.

This clone was observed once. The gene calls are TRBV6-4 and TRBJ2-7; 10 positions agree with TRBD2. After removal of 6 bases from V and 2 bases from J, the junction contained 10 bases not matched to a gene. The CDR3 covers 16 residues. Germline-derived CDR1 and CDR2 are MRHNA and SNTAGT. This CDR3 is CASSVAGGAQAYEQYF. DNA of the CDR3: TGTGCCAGCAGCGTAGCGGGAGGCGCCCAAGCCTACGAGCAGTACTTC.

This chain uses TRBV18 with TRBJ1-4; 9 bases fit TRBD1. V dropped 3 bases and J dropped 7; count of bases not matched to a gene: 3. The CDR3 loop spans 14 amino acids. The germline V gene has CDR1 KGHSH and CDR2 LQKENI. The CDR3 DNA is TGTGCCAGCTCACCTGGACAGGGGAGTGAAAAACTGTTTTTT. Translating gives CASSPGQGSEKLFF.

This chain uses TRBV5-5 with TRBJ2-3, with 8 bases matching TRBD2. V trimming: 2 bases; J trimming: 1 base; junction bases outside the gene matches: 3. Germline V gene sequence: CDR1 SGHKS, CDR2 YYEKEE (reference sequence). The CDR3 contains 15 residues. CDR3 sequence (DNA): TGTGCCAGCAGCTTCATTAGCGGGGGCACAGATACGCAGTATTTT. This gives the protein CASSFISGGTDTQYF.